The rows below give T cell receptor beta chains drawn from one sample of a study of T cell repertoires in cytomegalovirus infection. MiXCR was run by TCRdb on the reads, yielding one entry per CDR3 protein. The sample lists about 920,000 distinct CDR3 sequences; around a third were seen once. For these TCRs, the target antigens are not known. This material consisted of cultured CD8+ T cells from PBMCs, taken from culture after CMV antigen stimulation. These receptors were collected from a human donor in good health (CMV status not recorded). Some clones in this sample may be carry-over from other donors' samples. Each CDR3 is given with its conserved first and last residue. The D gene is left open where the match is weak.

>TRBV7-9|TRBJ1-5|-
CASSTPGANQPQHF
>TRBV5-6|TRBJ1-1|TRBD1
CASSYGTGKQAFF
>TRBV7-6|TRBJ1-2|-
CASSLAGKDYGYTF
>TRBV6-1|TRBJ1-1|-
CASTPRGVTEAFF
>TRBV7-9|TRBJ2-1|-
CASSLDEGYPYNEQFF
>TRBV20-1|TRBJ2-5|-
CSASPSMAPGEETQYF
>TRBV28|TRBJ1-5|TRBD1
CASSSRDRIQPQHF
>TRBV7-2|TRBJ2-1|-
CASSPSWVSVYNEQFF
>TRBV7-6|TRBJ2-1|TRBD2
CASSLPASGGPYNEQFF
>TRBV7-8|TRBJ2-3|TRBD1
CASSGTGADTQYF
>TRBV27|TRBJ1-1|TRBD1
CASRDLTGWDTEAFF
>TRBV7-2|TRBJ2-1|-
CASSLSPRGAPPDEQFF
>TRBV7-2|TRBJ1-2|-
CASSQITGYGYTF
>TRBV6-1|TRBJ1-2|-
CASSELGGSYGYTF
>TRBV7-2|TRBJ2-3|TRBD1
CASSLGTVSTDTQYF
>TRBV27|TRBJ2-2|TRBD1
CASSNSLPRTGNTGELFF
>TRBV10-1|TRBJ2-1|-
CASSEAGTKTDEQFF
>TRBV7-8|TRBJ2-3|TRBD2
CASSPSGGVTDTQYF
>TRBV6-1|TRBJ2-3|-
CASSPPRGIRTDTQYF
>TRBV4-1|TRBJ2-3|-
CASSHPQGGGQDTQYF
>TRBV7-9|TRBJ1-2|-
CASSLDGYTF
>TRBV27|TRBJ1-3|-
CASVRDGHSSGNTIYF
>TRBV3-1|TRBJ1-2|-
CASSQVLREGYTF
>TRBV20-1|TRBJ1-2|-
CSARDHIQGRYGYTF
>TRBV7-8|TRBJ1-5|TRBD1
CASSYRTGANQPQHF
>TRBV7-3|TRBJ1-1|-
CASSFPGDEAFF
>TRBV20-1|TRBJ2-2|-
CSARKGHPNTGELFF
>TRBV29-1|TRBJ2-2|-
CSVEMENTGELFF
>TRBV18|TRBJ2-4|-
CASSPPPVKSRTALAKNIQYF
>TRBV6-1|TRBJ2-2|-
CASSPTRKGRAGELFF
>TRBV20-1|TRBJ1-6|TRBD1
CNRRDSQKLANSPLHF
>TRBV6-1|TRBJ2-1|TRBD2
CASSSGGTYNEQFF
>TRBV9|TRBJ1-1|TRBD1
CASSATGTGGRNTEAFF
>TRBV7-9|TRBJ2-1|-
CAMAGSSYYNEQFF
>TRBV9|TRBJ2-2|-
CASSTRGTRGDTGELFF
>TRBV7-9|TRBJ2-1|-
CASSRRQAEQFF
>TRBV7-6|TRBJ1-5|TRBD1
CVSSLDRGNQPQHF
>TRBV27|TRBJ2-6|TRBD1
CASSATGGPSGANVLTF
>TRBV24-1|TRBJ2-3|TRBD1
CATSEPRTGEGTDTQYF
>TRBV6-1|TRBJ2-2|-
CASNPPGYTGELFF
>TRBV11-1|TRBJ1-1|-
CASSLDDLMNTEAFF
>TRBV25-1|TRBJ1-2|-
CASSELFPGSGYTF
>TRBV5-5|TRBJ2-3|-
CASSLIPPDTQYF
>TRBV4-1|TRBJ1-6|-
CASSSPGGDSYNSPLHF
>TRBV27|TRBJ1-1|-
CASSAPTVGNTEAFF
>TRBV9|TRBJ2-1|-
CASSVQSFDEQFF
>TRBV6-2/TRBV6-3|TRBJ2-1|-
CASSYNRDNEQFF
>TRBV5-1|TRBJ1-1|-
CASSLAYRSRDTEAFF
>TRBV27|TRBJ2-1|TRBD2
CASTPRGLAGGTYNEQFF
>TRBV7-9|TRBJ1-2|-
CASSPALVESTF
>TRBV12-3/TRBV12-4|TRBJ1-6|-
CASSARERGLGSPLHF
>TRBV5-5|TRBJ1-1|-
CASSIGTRETEAFF
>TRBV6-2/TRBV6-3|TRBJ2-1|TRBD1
CASSAGTGVIYEQFF
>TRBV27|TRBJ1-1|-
CASVSTEAFF
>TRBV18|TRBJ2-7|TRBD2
CASSSLGRGSPYEQYF
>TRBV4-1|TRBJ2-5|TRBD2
CASSLQAFSSGGHQETQYF
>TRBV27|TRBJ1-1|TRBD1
CASSLGNRGFEAFF
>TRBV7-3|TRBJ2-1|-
CASSSWAGATYNEQFF
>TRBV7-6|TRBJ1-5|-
CASSFRANGDQPQHF